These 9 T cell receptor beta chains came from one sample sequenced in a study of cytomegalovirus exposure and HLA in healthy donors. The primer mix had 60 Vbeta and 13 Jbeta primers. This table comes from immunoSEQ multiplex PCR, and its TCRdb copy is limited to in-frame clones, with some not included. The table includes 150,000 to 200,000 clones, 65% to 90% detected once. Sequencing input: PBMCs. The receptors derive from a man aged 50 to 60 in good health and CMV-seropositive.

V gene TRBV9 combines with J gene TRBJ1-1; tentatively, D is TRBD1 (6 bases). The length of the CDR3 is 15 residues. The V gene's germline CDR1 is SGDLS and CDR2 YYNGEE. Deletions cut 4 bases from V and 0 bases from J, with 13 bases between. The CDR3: CASSSRRGMNTEAFF. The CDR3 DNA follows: TGTGCCAGCAGCTCCCGCAGGGGCATGAACACTGAAGCTTTCTTT.

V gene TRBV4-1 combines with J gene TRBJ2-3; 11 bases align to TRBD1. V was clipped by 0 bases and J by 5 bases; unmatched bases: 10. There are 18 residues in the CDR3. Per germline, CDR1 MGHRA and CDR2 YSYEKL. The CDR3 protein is CASSQDRGGQGGGDTQYF. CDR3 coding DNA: TGCGCCAGCAGCCAAGATCGTGGGGGACAGGGGGGCGGAGATACGCAGTATTTT.

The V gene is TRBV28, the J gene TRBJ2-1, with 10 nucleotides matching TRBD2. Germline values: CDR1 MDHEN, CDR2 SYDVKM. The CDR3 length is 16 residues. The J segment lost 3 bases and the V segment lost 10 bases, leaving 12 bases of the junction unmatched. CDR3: CATEGLAGVDYNEQFF. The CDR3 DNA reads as TGTGCCACCGAGGGGCTAGCGGGAGTCGACTACAATGAGCAGTTCTTC.

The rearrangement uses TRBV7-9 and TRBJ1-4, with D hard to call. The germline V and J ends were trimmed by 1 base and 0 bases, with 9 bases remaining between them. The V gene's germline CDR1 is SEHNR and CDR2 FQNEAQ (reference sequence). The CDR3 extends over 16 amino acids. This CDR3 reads CASSLGEPTTNEKLFF. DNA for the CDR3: TGTGCCAGCAGCTTAGGTGAACCTACAACTAATGAAAAACTGTTTTTT. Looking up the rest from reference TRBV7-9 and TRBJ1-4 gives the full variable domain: DTGVSQNPRHKITKRGQNVTFRCDPISEHNRLYWYRQTLGQGPEFLTYFQNEAQLEKSRLLSDRFSAERPKGSFSTLEIQRTEQGDSAMYLCASSLGEPTTNEKLFFGSGTQLSVL.

CDR3 residues: CASSGPGTGGFGANVLTF. The CDR3 coding sequence is TGTGCCAGCAGCGGCCCCGGGACAGGGGGTTTCGGGGCCAACGTCCTGACTTTC. The gene calls are TRBV7-2 and TRBJ2-6; 11 bases agree with TRBD1. This CDR3 is 18 amino acids long. V was pared by 5 bases and J by 4 bases, with 10 bases of the junction left unmatched. Germline CDR1 and CDR2: SGHTA and FQGNSA.

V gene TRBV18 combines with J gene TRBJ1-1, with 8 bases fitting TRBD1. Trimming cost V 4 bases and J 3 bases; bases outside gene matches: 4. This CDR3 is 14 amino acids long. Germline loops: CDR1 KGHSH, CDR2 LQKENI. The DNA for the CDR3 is TGTGCCAGCTCACTCGGGACAGGCGACACTGAAGCTTTCTTT. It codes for CASSLGTGDTEAFF. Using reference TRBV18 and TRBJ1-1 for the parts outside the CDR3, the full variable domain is NAGVMQNPRHLVRRRGQEARLRCSPMKGHSHVYWYRQLPEEGLKFMVYLQKENIIDESGMPKERFSAEFPKEGPSILRIQQVVRGDSAAYFCASSLGTGDTEAFFGQGTRLTVV.

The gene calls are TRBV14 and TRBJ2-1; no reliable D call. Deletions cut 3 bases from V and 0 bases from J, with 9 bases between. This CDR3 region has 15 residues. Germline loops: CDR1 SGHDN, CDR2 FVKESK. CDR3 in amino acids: CASSQELSSYNEQFF. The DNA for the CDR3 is TGTGCCAGCAGCCAGGAGCTTAGCTCCTACAATGAGCAGTTCTTC.

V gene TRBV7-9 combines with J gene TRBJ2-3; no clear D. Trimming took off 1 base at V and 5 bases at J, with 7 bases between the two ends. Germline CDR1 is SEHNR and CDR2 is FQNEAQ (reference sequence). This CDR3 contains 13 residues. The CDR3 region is CASSLGLKDTQYF. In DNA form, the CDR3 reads TGTGCCAGCAGCTTAGGTTTAAAAGATACGCAGTATTTT. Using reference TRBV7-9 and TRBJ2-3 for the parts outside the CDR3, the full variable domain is DTGVSQNPRHKITKRGQNVTFRCDPISEHNRLYWYRQTLGQGPEFLTYFQNEAQLEKSRLLSDRFSAERPKGSFSTLEIQRTEQGDSAMYLCASSLGLKDTQYFGPGTRLTVL.

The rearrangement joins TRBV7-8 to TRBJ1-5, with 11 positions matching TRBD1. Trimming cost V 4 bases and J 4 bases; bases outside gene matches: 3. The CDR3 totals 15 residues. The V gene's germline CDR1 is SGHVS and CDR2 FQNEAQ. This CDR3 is CASSSDRGPNQPQHF. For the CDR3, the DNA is TGTGCCAGCAGCTCGGACAGGGGGCCGAATCAGCCCCAGCATTTT.